This T cell receptor (beta chain) appears in the sequencing data of a study of shared clonotypes between healthy human individuals. Findings of the study overall: Relative to clonotypes present in all four donors, those not shared had lower generation probabilities. Researchers found naive subsets generally carried larger estimated richness than memory subsets.

Naive CD8 isolation took CD45RO-negative cells positively selected for CCR7 and excluded terminally differentiated effector memory CD45RA+ cells. There were no recent acute infections or vaccinations among the donors, who were healthy HIV-negative adults. The CDR3 totals 12 residues. V was clipped by 1 base and J by 4 bases, with 4 bases between them. CDR1 MGHDK and CDR2 SYGVNS come from the germline V gene. Points on this clone: The antigen is undetermined.

Under the authors' procedure: Junction-only sequences without quality scores came from ImmunoSEQ, so filtering differed. The data were produced by immunoSEQ multiplex PCR, yet TCRdb's version contains in-frame clones alone and is incomplete. For V, J and clone size, that table is used; D and trimming come from the DNA. Found here are fewer than 1 million clones, just over 95% of them singletons; the top ten hold around 0.25%. The TCR sequence derives from a man aged 30 to 45 in good health. Sequences were obtained from naive CD8+ T cells sorted from blood. This chain connects TRBV25-1 to TRBJ2-5; D remains ambiguous. This CDR3 is CASSELGETQYF. CDR3 coding DNA: TGTGCCAGCAGTGAATTAGGAGAGACCCAGTACTTC.